This T cell receptor (beta chain) derives from a study of cytomegalovirus exposure and HLA in healthy donors. Across the study: HLA-typed donors contributed some 87 million unique TCRs, which were held in an early data release. For the approximately 360 genotyped donors, about 81% fell within the Caucasian-associated ancestry cluster.

Findings of the study overall: Indistinguishable V segments, including TRBV6-2 and TRBV6-3, were excluded. Immune exposure information available was restricted to CMV serostatus.

Primers: 60 Vbeta forward and 13 Jbeta reverse. TCRdb's table, derived via immunoSEQ multiplex PCR, lists solely in-frame clones and lacks some. The sample holds over 150,000 clones; roughly nine tenths are singletons and the top ten take approximately 0.23%. A remark on this clone: The antigen is not known.

Trimming cost V 4 bases and J 6 bases; bases outside gene matches: 9. This CDR3 contains 15 residues. CDR1 is SGHRS and CDR2 is YFSETQ in the germline V gene. V and J are TRBV5-1 and TRBJ1-2; 10 nucleotides line up with TRBD1. What was sequenced was PBMCs. The clonotype comes from a girl younger than two in good health and CMV-seronegative. This CDR3 is CASSPRRDRGHGYTF. The CDR3, as DNA: TGCGCCAGCAGCCCACGCCGGGACAGGGGTCATGGCTACACCTTC.